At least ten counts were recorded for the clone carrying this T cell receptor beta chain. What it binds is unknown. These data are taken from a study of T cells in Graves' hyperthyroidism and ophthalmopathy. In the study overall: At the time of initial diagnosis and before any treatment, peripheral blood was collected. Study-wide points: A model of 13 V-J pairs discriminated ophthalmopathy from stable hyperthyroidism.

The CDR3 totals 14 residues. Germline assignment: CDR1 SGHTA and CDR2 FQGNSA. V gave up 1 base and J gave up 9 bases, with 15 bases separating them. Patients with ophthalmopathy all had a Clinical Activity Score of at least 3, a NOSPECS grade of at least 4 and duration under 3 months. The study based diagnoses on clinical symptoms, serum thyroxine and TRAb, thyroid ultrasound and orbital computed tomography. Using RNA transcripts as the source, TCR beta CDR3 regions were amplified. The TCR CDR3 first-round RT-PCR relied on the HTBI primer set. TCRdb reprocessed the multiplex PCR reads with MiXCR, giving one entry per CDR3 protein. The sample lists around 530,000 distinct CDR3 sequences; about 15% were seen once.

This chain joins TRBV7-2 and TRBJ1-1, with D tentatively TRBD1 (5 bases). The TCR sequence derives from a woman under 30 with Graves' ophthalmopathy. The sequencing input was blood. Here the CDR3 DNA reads TGTGCCAGCAGCTTAGACAGGCAAATAGTGAAAGCTTTCTTT. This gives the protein CASSLDRQIVKAFF.